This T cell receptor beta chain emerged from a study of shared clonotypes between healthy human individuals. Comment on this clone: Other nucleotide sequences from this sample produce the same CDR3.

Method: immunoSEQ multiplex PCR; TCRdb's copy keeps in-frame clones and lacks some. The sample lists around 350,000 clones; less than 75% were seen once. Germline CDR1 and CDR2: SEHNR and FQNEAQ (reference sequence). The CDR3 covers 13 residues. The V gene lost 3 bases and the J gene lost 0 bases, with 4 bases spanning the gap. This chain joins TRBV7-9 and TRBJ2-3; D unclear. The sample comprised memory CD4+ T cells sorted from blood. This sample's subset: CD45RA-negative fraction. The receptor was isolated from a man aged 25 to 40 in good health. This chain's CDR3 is CASSFGSTDTQYF. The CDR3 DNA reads TGTGCCAGCAGCTTTGGTAGCACAGATACGCAGTATTTT.